This T cell receptor (beta chain) comes out of a study of cytomegalovirus exposure and HLA in healthy donors. Study-wide findings and caveats: For TCR beta chains, V- and J-gene trimming was later linked to a missense DCLRE1C variant.

On this clone itself: Its antigen remains unidentified.

Trimming took off 4 bases at V and 4 bases at J, with 19 bases between the two ends. Looked up from germline, CDR1 is SGDLS and CDR2 is YYNGEE. The CDR3 covers 16 residues. PCR employed 60 Vbeta and 13 Jbeta primers. Generated by immunoSEQ multiplex PCR, the TCRdb table keeps only in-frame clones and is missing some. The sample includes around 90,000 clones, around 64% seen only once; the top ten take about 2.3%. The sequence came from a human donor in good health. Sequences were obtained from PBMCs. The rearrangement joins TRBV9 to TRBJ2-3; a weak D match, TRBD2 (7 bases). CDR3 in amino acids: CASSPSQGGGSDTQYF. CDR3 coding DNA: TGTGCCAGCAGCCCCTCTCAAGGGGGAGGGTCAGATACGCAGTATTTT.